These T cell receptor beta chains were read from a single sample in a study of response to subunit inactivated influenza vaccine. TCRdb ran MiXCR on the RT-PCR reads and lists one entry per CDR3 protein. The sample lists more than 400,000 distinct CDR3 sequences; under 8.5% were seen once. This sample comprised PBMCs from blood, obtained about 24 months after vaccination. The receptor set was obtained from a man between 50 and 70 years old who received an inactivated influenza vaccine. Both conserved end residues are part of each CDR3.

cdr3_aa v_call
CATERDRGSYGYTF TRBV10-3
CASSLGPEVQNGYEQYF TRBV5-5
CASSSAGSPLHF TRBV3-1
CSAQPRHYSGNTIYF TRBV20-1
CASSAKRSGGIYGYTF TRBV27
CSARVGSGDGYTF TRBV20-1
CASSSRDRGSDTQYF TRBV25-1
CASSSDRELDGYTF TRBV7-9
CASSKQGTGTDTQYF TRBV7-2
CATSFTNLQETQYF TRBV15
CASSLSTGPDTGELFF TRBV5-1
CSARVGWPSTDTQYF TRBV20-1
CASSQTSGGAWNTGELFF TRBV6-1
CASSWTRSSGRAGVETQYF TRBV5-1
CSAPDRGGGYTF TRBV20-1
CASSLGAGGRGFNEQFF TRBV12-3/TRBV12-4
CAIRRGPEAEAFF TRBV10-3
CASSQAPGAHEKLFF TRBV4-1
CASSQDKETQYF TRBV4-3
CSARAPGRNYEQYF TRBV20-1
CASSYGTGVGETQYF TRBV7-2
CSARSEAGLTYNSPLHF TRBV20-1
CSVEWTGVTEAFF TRBV29-1
CASSYPGTLAATEAFF TRBV6-2/TRBV6-3
CASGTGRTYEQYF TRBV5-1
CASSQESHEVQYF TRBV4-3
CASSVVGQNLYNEQFF TRBV11-2
CASRKQGNSPLHF TRBV7-2
CASSQNPGLGAFF TRBV3-1
CASSLNTGELFF TRBV12-3/TRBV12-4
CAISRKIIQGDEQFF TRBV10-3
CATSIEGTEQYF TRBV15
CAISRRGQETQYF TRBV10-3
CASSPPLRGSEQFF TRBV18
CSARDTRGNEQFF TRBV20-1
CASSYPQPDWKGYGYTF TRBV6-2/TRBV6-3